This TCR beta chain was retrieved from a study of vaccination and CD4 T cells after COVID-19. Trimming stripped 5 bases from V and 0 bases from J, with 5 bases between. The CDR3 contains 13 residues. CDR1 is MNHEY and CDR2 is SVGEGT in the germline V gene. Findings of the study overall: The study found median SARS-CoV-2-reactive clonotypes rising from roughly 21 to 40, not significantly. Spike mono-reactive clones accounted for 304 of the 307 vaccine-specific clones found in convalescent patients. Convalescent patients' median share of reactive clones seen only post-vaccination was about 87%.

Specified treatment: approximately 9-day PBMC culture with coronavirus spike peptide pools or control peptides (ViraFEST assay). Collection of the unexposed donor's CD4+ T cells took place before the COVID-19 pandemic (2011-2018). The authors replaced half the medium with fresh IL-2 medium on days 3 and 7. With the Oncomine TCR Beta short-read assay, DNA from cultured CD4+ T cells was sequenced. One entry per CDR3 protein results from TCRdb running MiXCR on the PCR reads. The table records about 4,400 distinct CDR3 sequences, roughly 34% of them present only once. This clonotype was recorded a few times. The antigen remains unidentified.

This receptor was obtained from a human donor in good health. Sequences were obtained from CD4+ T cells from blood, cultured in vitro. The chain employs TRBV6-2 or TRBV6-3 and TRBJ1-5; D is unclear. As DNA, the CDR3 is TGTGCCAGCAGTCCCTATAGCAATCAGCCCCAGCATTTT. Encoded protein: CASSPYSNQPQHF.